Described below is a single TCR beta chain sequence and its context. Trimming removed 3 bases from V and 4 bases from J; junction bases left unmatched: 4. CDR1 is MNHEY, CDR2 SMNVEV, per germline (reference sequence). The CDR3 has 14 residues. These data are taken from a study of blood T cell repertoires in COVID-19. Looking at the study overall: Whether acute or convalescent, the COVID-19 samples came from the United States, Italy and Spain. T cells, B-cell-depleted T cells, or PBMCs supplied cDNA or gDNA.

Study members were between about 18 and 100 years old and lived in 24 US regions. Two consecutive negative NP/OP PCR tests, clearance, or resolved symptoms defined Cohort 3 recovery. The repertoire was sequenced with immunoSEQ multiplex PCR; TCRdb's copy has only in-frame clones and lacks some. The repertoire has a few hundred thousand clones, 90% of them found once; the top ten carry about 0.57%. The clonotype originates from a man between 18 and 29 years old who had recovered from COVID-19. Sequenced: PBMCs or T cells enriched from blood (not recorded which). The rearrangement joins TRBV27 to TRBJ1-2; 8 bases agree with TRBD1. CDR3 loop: CASSLGTGSYGYTF. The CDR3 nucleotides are TGTGCCAGCAGTTTGGGGACAGGATCCTATGGCTACACCTTC.